What follows are 30 T cell receptor beta chains derived from one specimen sequenced in a study of T cells after yellow fever vaccination. TCRdb reanalysed the 5' RACE reads using MiXCR and keeps one entry per CDR3 protein. There are 620,000 or so distinct CDR3 sequences in the sample; roughly an eighth occur only once, and 14% to 15% lies in the top ten. The sample consisted of PBMCs, taken on the day of the yellow fever booster vaccination. Receptors originate from a man between 25 and 39 years old who received the YFV17D yellow fever vaccine.

The J gene is TRBJ2-1, the V gene TRBV12-3 or TRBV12-4; a possible D gene is TRBD2 (5 bases). Trimming pared 7 bases from V and 3 bases from J, leaving 16 bases between. This CDR3 has 15 residues. The CDR3 DNA sequence: TGTGCCAGCATCCTGGAGCGAGGGAGCTACAATGAGCAGTTCTTC. This encodes CASILERGSYNEQFF.

This clonotype was detected only a few times. CDR3 nucleotides: TGCAGCGTTGAAGGGACTAGCTTGGACAATGAGCAGTTCTTC. This codes for CSVEGTSLDNEQFF. V usage is TRBV29-1 and J usage is TRBJ2-1; TRBD2 matches 8 bases. Germline CDR1 is SQVTM and CDR2 is ANQGSEA. This CDR3 has 14 amino acids. With 1 base clipped from V and 5 bases from J, the junction kept 4 bases outside the gene matches.

This clonotype has just a few counts. Here the CDR3 reads CASSSPGLGGYEQYF. CDR3 nucleotides: TGTGCCAGCAGTTCCCCGGGCCTTGGGGGTTACGAGCAGTACTTC. The chain recombines TRBV27 with TRBJ2-7; D assignment may be TRBD1 or TRBD2 (5 bases each). V was shortened by 4 bases and J by 4 bases, with 17 bases between the two germline ends. CDR3 size: 15 residues. The germline V gene encodes CDR1 MNHEY and CDR2 SMNVEV (reference sequence).

The chain combines TRBV11-1 with TRBJ1-1; a weak D match, TRBD1 (5 bases). The CDR3 totals 14 residues. Germline CDR1 is SGHAT and CDR2 is FQDESV (reference sequence). The V end was cut by 1 base, the J end by 4 bases, with 10 bases between. The CDR3 sequence is CASSLERGSTEAFF. CDR3 coding DNA: TGTGCCAGCAGCTTAGAGCGGGGGAGCACTGAAGCTTTCTTT.

This clonotype was picked up a small number of times. V and J are TRBV7-9 and TRBJ2-4; 12 nucleotides line up with TRBD1. The CDR3 sequence is 15 residues long. Germline values: CDR1 SEHNR, CDR2 FQNEAQ (reference sequence). Trimming cost V 4 bases and J 8 bases; bases outside gene matches: 6. CDR3 in DNA: TGTGCCAGCAGCTGGGGGACAGGGGGCGCCCACATTCAGTACTTC. Residues: CASSWGTGGAHIQYF.

This clonotype was detected only a few times. V usage is TRBV12-3 or TRBV12-4 and J usage is TRBJ1-5; D may be TRBD1 (5 bases). Trimming took 2 bases from V and 6 from J, leaving 14 bases between them. The CDR3 runs to 15 residues. Here the CDR3 reads CASSLRAGLGQPQHF. The CDR3 DNA sequence: TGTGCCAGCAGTTTAAGGGCAGGGTTAGGTCAGCCCCAGCATTTT.

This clonotype turned up a few times. The V gene is TRBV25-1, the J gene TRBJ2-4; 9 positions agree with TRBD1. Unmatched junction bases numbered 5, after V lost 1 base and J lost 1 base. Germline CDR1 and CDR2: MGHDK and SYGVNS. The CDR3 spans 17 residues. CDR3 loop: CASSESGQGTAKNIQYF. CDR3 bases: TGTGCCAGCAGTGAATCCGGACAGGGGACTGCCAAAAACATTCAGTACTTC.

The chain recombines TRBV11-2 with TRBJ2-5; the D gene could be TRBD1 or TRBD2 (5 bases each). Trimming left V 0 bases short and J 5 bases short, with 10 bases between. CDR1 is SGHAT, CDR2 FQNNGV, per germline. The CDR3 sequence is 14 residues long. CDR3 amino acids: CASSLDRDGETQYF. As DNA, the CDR3 is TGTGCCAGCAGCTTAGACAGGGACGGCGAGACCCAGTACTTC.

In this sample, this clonotype turned up a few times. The CDR3 reads CASSQDQRAIQYF. CDR3 DNA: TGCGCCAGCAGCCAAGATCAGAGGGCCATTCAGTACTTC. The rearrangement links TRBV4-3 to TRBJ2-4; the D gene is possibly TRBD2 (5 bases). The CDR3 runs to 13 residues. Germline V gene lookup returns CDR1 LGHNA and CDR2 YSLEER. V was pared by 0 bases and J by 9 bases, with 9 bases between.

The chain uses TRBV10-3 and TRBJ2-3; 8 bases map to TRBD1. The CDR3 sequence is 14 residues long. With 2 bases clipped from V and 4 bases from J, the junction kept 2 bases outside the gene matches. Germline V gene lookup returns CDR1 ENHRY and CDR2 SYGVKD. The CDR3 DNA sequence: TGTGCCATCAGTGAGAAGACAGGGGCAGATACGCAGTATTTT. Residues: CAISEKTGADTQYF.

The chain carries TRBV9 and TRBJ2-1; the match to TRBD2 covers 7 bases. With 3 bases clipped from V and 6 bases from J, the junction kept 12 bases outside the gene matches. CDR3 length equals 16 residues. The germline gives CDR1 SGDLS, CDR2 YYNGEE. CDR3 protein: CASSGGGTPLGNEQFF. The CDR3 coding sequence is TGTGCCAGCAGCGGGGGGGGGACTCCCCTAGGCAATGAGCAGTTCTTC.

The rearrangement uses TRBV10-3 and TRBJ1-5, with TRBD1 matching over 7 bases. The length of the CDR3 is 12 residues. Germline CDR1 and CDR2: ENHRY and SYGVKD. V lost 8 bases to trimming and J lost 4 bases; unmatched junction nucleotides: 2. CDR3 protein: CAIGTDNQPQHF. Written as DNA, the CDR3 is TGTGCCATCGGGACAGATAATCAGCCCCAGCATTTT.

This clonotype was counted at least ten times. The chain carries TRBV29-1 and TRBJ2-1, with D unclear. Germline assignment: CDR1 SQVTM and CDR2 ANQGSEA. This CDR3 is built from 10 residues. The V gene lost 4 bases and the J gene lost 7 bases, with 5 bases spanning the gap. The CDR3 DNA reads as TGCAGCGTTGGTTGGAATGAGCAGTTCTTC. It is translated as CSVGWNEQFF.

The chain uses TRBV19 and TRBJ1-1, with D possibly TRBD1 on 6 matching bases. This CDR3 is built from 13 residues. Trimming took off 7 bases at V and 0 bases at J, with 9 bases between the two ends. Germline V CDR1 and CDR2: LNHDA, SQIVND (reference sequence). CDR3 in amino acids: CASMWGLNTEAFF. The DNA for the CDR3 is TGTGCCAGTATGTGGGGGCTGAACACTGAAGCTTTCTTT.

This clonotype was observed a handful of times. The chain joins TRBV12-3 or TRBV12-4 to TRBJ1-5; D is uncertain. CDR3 length equals 13 residues. Trimming pared 6 bases from V and 6 bases from J, leaving 12 bases between. CDR3 amino acids: CASSPEKGQPQHF. The DNA of the CDR3 is TGTGCCAGCAGCCCCGAGAAAGGTCAGCCCCAGCATTTT.

The rearrangement joins TRBV27 to TRBJ2-1; 13 nucleotides align to TRBD2. The trim removed 7 bases at V and 4 bases at J, leaving 7 bases unmatched. In germline, CDR1 is MNHEY, CDR2 SMNVEV (reference sequence). The CDR3 contains 16 residues. As DNA, the CDR3 is TGTGCCAGCACGAAACTGACTAGCGGGGGGTACAATGAGCAGTTCTTC. As protein: CASTKLTSGGYNEQFF.

There are a few counts of this clonotype. The chain employs TRBV20-1 and TRBJ2-1; D is ambiguous. Germline V gene lookup returns CDR1 DFQATT and CDR2 SNEGSKA (reference sequence). This CDR3 contains 12 residues. The V gene lost 3 bases and the J gene lost 6 bases, with 9 bases spanning the gap. CDR3: CSARERLNEQFF. The CDR3 DNA follows: TGCAGTGCTAGGGAACGGCTCAATGAGCAGTTCTTC.

There are many counts of this clonotype. The rearrangement joins TRBV20-1 to TRBJ2-3; TRBD2 agrees at 9 bases. CDR3 size: 16 residues. The trim removed 2 bases at V and 3 bases at J, leaving 9 bases unmatched. Germline V lookup: CDR1 DFQATT, CDR2 SNEGSKA (reference sequence). As DNA, the CDR3 is TGCAGTGCTAGAAACGTAGCGGGAGAAAGTACAGATACGCAGTATTTT. Residues: CSARNVAGESTDTQYF.

As for this clonotype: This may be a read error: a much more frequent sequence differs by one nucleotide. This rearrangement joins TRBV4-2 to TRBJ2-7; 7 bases agree with TRBD1. The CDR3 has 13 residues. Germline values: CDR1 LGHNA, CDR2 YNFKEQ. The junction had 4 bases not matched to a gene; V was cut back by 5 bases and J by 3 bases. The CDR3 coding sequence is TGTGCCAGCAGCACGGACAGGAACTACGAGCAGTACTTC. The encoded protein is CASSTDRNYEQYF.

This clonotype showed up many times. This chain joins TRBV7-6 and TRBJ2-1; D may be TRBD1 or TRBD2 (5 bases each). Looked up from germline, CDR1 is SGHVS and CDR2 is FNYEAQ. Trimming left V 0 bases short and J 3 bases short, with 18 bases between. The CDR3 sequence is 18 residues long. CDR3 coding DNA: TGTGCCAGCAGCTTAGCAGGGGTCGGGGCTTCCAACTACAATGAGCAGTTCTTC. Translating it yields CASSLAGVGASNYNEQFF.

This chain links TRBV7-8 with TRBJ2-7, with 12 bases fitting TRBD1. CDR1 and CDR2 (germline): SGHVS, FQNEAQ. Trimming removed 5 bases from V and 3 bases from J; junction bases left unmatched: 17. The CDR3 runs to 19 residues. This CDR3 is CASSPWDRGRDGRGYEQYF. The CDR3 nucleotides are TGTGCCAGCAGCCCATGGGACAGGGGGCGCGACGGTCGGGGCTACGAGCAGTACTTC.

At least ten counts were recorded for this clonotype. This chain joins TRBV7-2 and TRBJ2-3, with D uncertain. The CDR3 spans 15 residues. The germline CDR1 and CDR2 sequences are SGHTA and FQGNSA. With 3 bases removed from V and 0 bases from J, the gap between germline ends came to 10 bases. In DNA form, the CDR3 reads TGTGCCAGCAGCTTTAGGGCATCGAGCACAGATACGCAGTATTTT. It specifies CASSFRASSTDTQYF.

The chain employs TRBV7-8 and TRBJ2-7; 9 bases are shared with TRBD1. The CDR3 consists of 15 residues. Germline CDR1 SGHVS, CDR2 FQNEAQ. With V trimmed by 3 bases and J by 0 bases, 3 bases remained unmatched. The CDR3 is CASSFGTGSSYEQYF. In DNA, the CDR3 is TGTGCCAGCAGCTTTGGGACAGGGAGCTCCTACGAGCAGTACTTC. The full variable domain, with the rest looked up from reference TRBV7-8 and TRBJ2-7, is GAGVSQSPRYKVAKRGQDVALRCDPISGHVSLFWYQQALGQGPEFLTYFQNEAQLDKSGLPSDRFFAERPEGSVSTLKIQRTQQEDSAVYLCASSFGTGSSYEQYFGPGTRLTVT.

The chain uses TRBV7-6 and TRBJ2-7; TRBD2 matches 8 bases. The CDR3 runs 15 residues. CDR1 and CDR2 (germline): SGHVS, FNYEAQ. With 1 base clipped from V and 3 bases from J, the junction kept 5 bases outside the gene matches. CDR3 sequence (DNA): TGTGCCAGCAGCTTAGAGCGGACTAGCCTCTACGAGCAGTACTTC. Its protein product is CASSLERTSLYEQYF.

This rearrangement joins TRBV20-1 to TRBJ2-7, with 13 bases identical to TRBD2. The CDR3 is 15 amino acids. J gave up 7 bases and V 1 base, and 7 bases lay outside the gene matches. Per the germline V gene, CDR1 is DFQATT and CDR2 is SNEGSKA (reference sequence). CDR3 bases: TGCAGTGCTAGAGGGGGACTAGCGGGAACCTCTGAGCAGTACTTC. It encodes CSARGGLAGTSEQYF.

The V gene is TRBV3-1, the J gene TRBJ2-7; 7 nucleotides line up with TRBD2. The CDR3 spans 14 residues. V dropped 1 base and J dropped 5; count of bases not matched to a gene: 5. Per germline, CDR1 LGHDT and CDR2 YNNKEL (reference sequence). The CDR3: CASSQVRGIHEQYF. CDR3 coding DNA: TGTGCCAGCAGCCAAGTGCGGGGGATCCACGAGCAGTACTTC.

The chain recombines TRBV7-2 with TRBJ1-5; no clear D. Deletions cut 3 bases from V and 7 bases from J, with 7 bases between. This CDR3 spans 12 amino acids. Germline V lookup: CDR1 SGHTA, CDR2 FQGNSA. The CDR3 DNA reads as TGTGCCAGCAGCTTTTTTGGGCAGCCCCAGCATTTT. It codes for CASSFFGQPQHF.

In its sample, this clonotype was seen many times. The chain couples TRBV30 to TRBJ2-1; D might be TRBD1 or TRBD2, each matching 6 bases. The ends were cut back, 2 bases at V and 9 bases at J, with 23 bases in the middle. CDR1 and CDR2 from the germline V gene are GTSNPN and SVGIG (reference sequence). This CDR3 has 16 amino acids. The DNA of the CDR3 is TGTGCCTGGAGTACCTGGGACCAAGGGGGGATAGGTGAGCAGTTCTTC. Amino acid sequence: CAWSTWDQGGIGEQFF. Full variable domain (outside the CDR3, taken from reference TRBV30 and TRBJ2-1): SQTIHQWPATLVQPVGSPLSLECTVEGTSNPNLYWYRQAAGRGLQLLFYSVGIGQISSEVPQNLSASRPQDRQFILSSKKLLLSDSGFYLCAWSTWDQGGIGEQFFGPGTRLTVL.

The chain recombines TRBV28 with TRBJ2-7; the D call may be TRBD1 or TRBD2 (6 bases each). This CDR3 has 15 amino acids. Germline CDR1 reads MDHEN; CDR2 reads SYDVKM. The V and J ends lost 2 bases and 5 bases respectively, with 16 bases between them. CDR3 protein: CASSLAEEGGHEQYF. The CDR3, as DNA: TGTGCCAGCAGTTTAGCCGAGGAGGGGGGCCACGAGCAGTACTTC.

A few counts support this clonotype. V usage is TRBV6-1 and J usage is TRBJ1-5, with D tentatively TRBD1 (5 bases). Trimming cost V 3 bases and J 11 bases, with 20 bases left between them. In germline, CDR1 is MNHNS, CDR2 SASEGT. The CDR3 extends over 15 amino acids. CDR3 bases: TGTGCCAGCAGTGATCGGCGTGCCGGCGGGGCGGCCCAGCATTTT. This codes for CASSDRRAGGAAQHF.